The 24 T cell receptor beta chains listed next were all sequenced from one sample in a study of T cells in Graves' hyperthyroidism and ophthalmopathy. Amplification of TCR beta CDR3 regions used RNA as the template. Researchers ran a first-round RT-PCR on the TCR CDR3 using the HTBI primer set. One entry per CDR3 protein, called by TCRdb with MiXCR from the multiplex PCR reads. The sample contains more than 350,000 distinct CDR3 sequences, more than 12% of which appear only once. Sequenced material: blood. The receptors shown here come from a young woman with Graves' ophthalmopathy.

On this clonotype: A much larger clone differs from this one at a single base, so this may be a read error. In nucleotides, the CDR3 is TGTGCCAGCAGCGAGGCCTCGCGGGGGGGCTTCGAGACCCAGCACTTC. Protein product: CASSEASRGGFETQHF. The chain has TRBV7-9 and TRBJ2-5; 9 bases are a match to TRBD2. From germline, CDR1 is SEHNR and CDR2 FQNEAQ (reference sequence). There are 16 residues in the CDR3. Supplemented by reference TRBV7-9 and TRBJ2-5, the full variable domain reads DTGVSQNPRHKITKRGQNVTFRCDPISEHNRLYWYRQTLGQGPEFLTYFQNEAQLEKSRLLSDRFSAERPKGSFSTLEIQRTEQGDSAMYLCASSEASRGGFETQHFGPGTRLLVL.

The rearrangement uses TRBV30 and TRBJ2-7; TRBD1 is a possible D gene (5 bases). Germline CDR1 and CDR2: GTSNPN and SVGIG (reference sequence). This CDR3 has 13 residues. Trimming left V 0 bases short and J 5 bases short, with 11 bases between. CDR3 bases: TGTGCCTGGAGTGTAGGCAGGGCCGACGAGCAGTACTTC. This encodes CAWSVGRADEQYF.

The sample holds many counts of this clonotype. The chain has TRBV7-9 and TRBJ2-3; 9 bases fit TRBD1. Per the germline V gene, CDR1 is SEHNR and CDR2 is FQNEAQ (reference sequence). Trimming took 3 bases from V and 6 from J; bases not matched to a gene: 1. This CDR3 is built from 13 residues. CDR3 sequence reads: CASSLDRGDTQYF. The DNA for the CDR3 is TGTGCCAGCAGCTTGGACAGGGGCGATACGCAGTATTTT.

This clonotype was counted at least ten times. V usage is TRBV14 and J usage is TRBJ2-3; TRBD2 matches at 9 bases. The V and J ends lost 0 bases and 3 bases, in that order; junction bases with no gene match: 4. Germline V CDR1 and CDR2: SGHDN, FVKESK. The CDR3 consists of 16 residues. In DNA form, the CDR3 reads TGTGCCAGCAGCCAAGATTCAGGACTAGCGACAGATACGCAGTATTTT. It specifies CASSQDSGLATDTQYF.

This clonotype has ten or more counts. CDR3 nucleotides: TGTGCCAGCAGCTTAACGATGCCCCAAACAGGGCCCCCCGAGCAGTACTTC. The encoded protein is CASSLTMPQTGPPEQYF. The V and J genes are TRBV11-1 and TRBJ2-7; tentative D call: TRBD1 (6 bases). The CDR3 length is 17 residues. The V gene's germline CDR1 is SGHAT and CDR2 FQDESV (reference sequence). Trimming pared 2 bases from V and 6 bases from J, leaving 23 bases between.

Details on this clonotype: A much larger clone lies a single base off, so this may be a read error. The rearrangement links TRBV20-1 to TRBJ2-7; maybe TRBD2 (7 bases). CDR3 length equals 13 residues. Germline-derived CDR1 and CDR2 are DFQATT and SNEGSKA (reference sequence). Trimming shortened V by 3 bases and J by 5 bases, and 14 bases separated the two germline ends. CDR3 DNA: TGCAGTGCTAGGGGGGCAGGGAGGGACGAGCAGTACTTC. This encodes CSARGAGRDEQYF.

This clonotype was detected ten times or more. J is TRBJ2-7 and V is TRBV10-3; 8 bases line up with TRBD1. Germline CDR1 and CDR2: ENHRY and SYGVKD. The V and J ends lost 3 bases and 5 bases, in that order; junction bases with no gene match: 9. This CDR3 comprises 15 residues. The CDR3 spells CAISDRQGMFNEQYF. DNA of the CDR3: TGTGCCATCAGTGATAGACAGGGGATGTTCAACGAGCAGTACTTC.

This clonotype was detected many times. CDR3 loop: CASSEALQGAAAFF. For the CDR3, the DNA is TGTGCCAGCAGTGAAGCGCTTCAAGGGGCGGCGGCTTTCTTT. V is TRBV6-1 and J is TRBJ1-1; weak D call: TRBD1 (5 bases). The germline CDR1 and CDR2 sequences are MNHNS and SASEGT. The CDR3 length is 14 residues. V dropped 0 bases and J dropped 11 bases, with 16 bases sitting between them.

This clonotype was observed many times. This rearrangement joins TRBV12-3 or TRBV12-4 to TRBJ2-1, with 12 bases lining up with TRBD2. The CDR3 sequence is 15 residues long. Trimming cost V 6 bases and J 5 bases; bases outside gene matches: 5. Written as DNA, the CDR3 is TGTGCCAGCAGGTTGACTAGCGGGGGCCACAATGAGCAGTTCTTC. Protein product: CASRLTSGGHNEQFF.

This clonotype was recorded once. J is TRBJ2-5 and V is TRBV13; D gene ambiguous. Germline CDR1 is PRHDT and CDR2 is FYEKMQ (reference sequence). This CDR3 contains 12 residues. The V gene lost 2 bases and the J gene lost 5 bases, with 6 bases spanning the gap. Written as DNA, the CDR3 is TGTGCCAGCAGCTTAAGTTTTGAGACCCAGTACTTC. The encoded protein is CASSLSFETQYF.

At least ten counts were recorded for this clonotype. The rearrangement uses TRBV20-1 and TRBJ2-5, with D unresolved. The germline V and J ends were trimmed by 3 bases and 4 bases, with 6 bases remaining between them. The CDR3 totals 11 residues. Germline V gives CDR1 DFQATT, CDR2 SNEGSKA (reference sequence). The CDR3 nucleotides are TGCAGTGCTAGCAAAGGAGAGACCCAGTACTTC. Residues: CSASKGETQYF.

This clonotype occurred many times. The rearrangement uses TRBV20-1 and TRBJ2-1; 9 bases map to TRBD2. The CDR3 covers 18 residues. CDR1 is DFQATT and CDR2 is SNEGSKA in the germline V gene (reference sequence). Trimming removed 0 bases from V and 0 bases from J; junction bases left unmatched: 9. CDR3 nucleotides: TGCAGTGCTAGAGATCTACCCTCACTAGCGGGCTCCTACAATGAGCAGTTCTTC. Protein product: CSARDLPSLAGSYNEQFF.

The V gene is TRBV18, the J gene TRBJ2-5; 7 bases map to TRBD1. Looked up from germline, CDR1 is KGHSH and CDR2 is LQKENI. The length of the CDR3 is 16 residues. J was trimmed by 1 base and V by 3 bases; bases with no gene match: 8. In nucleotides, the CDR3 is TGTGCCAGCTCACCGTCCGGGACAGCGCCCCAAGAGACCCAGTACTTC. This translates into CASSPSGTAPQETQYF.

Of note for this clonotype: One end of the junction does not line up with germline, which may come from a read error. The chain couples TRBV9 to TRBJ2-1, with 15 bases that match TRBD2. Per germline, CDR1 SGDLS and CDR2 YYNGEE. The CDR3 loop spans 17 amino acids. In nucleotides, the CDR3 is TGTGCCAGCAGCTCCCGGACTAGCGGGGGGGGCTACAATGAGCAGTCCTTC. Protein: CASSSRTSGGGYNEQSF.

This chain uses TRBV9 with TRBJ1-5, with a tentative D call TRBD1 (5 bases). This CDR3 spans 14 amino acids. CDR1 is SGDLS, CDR2 YYNGEE, per germline. V was pared by 3 bases and J by 3 bases, with 10 bases between. CDR3 nucleotides: TGTGCCAGCAGCGAAGGGACCCCCAATCAGCCCCAGCATTTT. Its translation: CASSEGTPNQPQHF.

This clonotype was counted ten times or more. The V gene is TRBV9, the J gene TRBJ2-5; the match to TRBD2 covers 8 bases. The germline CDR1 and CDR2 sequences are SGDLS and YYNGEE. V was pared by 2 bases and J by 2 bases, with 8 bases of the junction left unmatched. The CDR3 totals 16 residues. This CDR3 reads CASSVSGGTIQETQYF. CDR3 in DNA: TGTGCCAGCAGCGTCAGCGGGGGAACAATTCAAGAGACCCAGTACTTC.

This clonotype was seen ten or more times. The gene calls are TRBV20-1 and TRBJ1-5; D possibly corresponds to TRBD1 (5 bases). This CDR3 comprises 14 residues. Germline loops: CDR1 DFQATT, CDR2 SNEGSKA (reference sequence). The V and J ends lost 4 bases and 4 bases respectively, with 14 bases between them. The CDR3 region has the DNA TGCAGTGCTACCTCGGGTGGGGGTAATCAGCCCCAGCATTTT. It specifies CSATSGGGNQPQHF.

This clonotype appeared many times. This rearrangement joins TRBV6-1 to TRBJ1-5; TRBD1 matches at 8 bases. The CDR3 runs 17 residues. V shed 4 bases and J 4 bases; nucleotides not matched to a gene: 12. CDR1 MNHNS and CDR2 SASEGT come from the germline V gene. This CDR3 is CASSAFSGQEGNQPQHF. CDR3 nucleotide sequence: TGTGCCAGCAGTGCTTTCTCGGGACAGGAGGGGAATCAGCCCCAGCATTTT.

This clonotype was counted between two and nine times. The rearrangement uses TRBV10-3 and TRBJ2-7; 7 nucleotides agree with TRBD1. Germline V gives CDR1 ENHRY, CDR2 SYGVKD. Germline trimming cut 5 bases from V and 2 bases from J; bases unmatched to any gene: 6. This CDR3 is 14 amino acids long. The CDR3 reads CAISRDSHTYEQYF. As DNA, the CDR3 is TGTGCCATCAGTCGGGACAGCCATACCTACGAGCAGTACTTC.

As regards this clonotype: A much larger clone lies one base from this, so it may be a read error. The chain's CDR3 is CAWSAGGGYQYF. The CDR3, as DNA: TGTGCCTGGTCTGCAGGGGGGGGGTATCAGTACTTC. V and J are TRBV30 and TRBJ2-4; D may be TRBD1 or TRBD2 (7 bases each). Germline V gene lookup returns CDR1 GTSNPN and CDR2 SVGIG (reference sequence). The CDR3 consists of 12 residues. The V end was cut by 5 bases, the J end by 12 bases, with 17 bases between.

This clonotype has ten or more counts. This rearrangement joins TRBV7-8 to TRBJ1-4, with D hard to call. Germline assignment: CDR1 SGHVS and CDR2 FQNEAQ. Trimming removed 1 base at V and 6 bases at J, with 3 bases between. The CDR3 contains 12 residues. CDR3 sequence reads: CASSLGYEKLFF. The DNA of the CDR3 is TGTGCCAGCAGCTTAGGGTATGAAAAACTGTTTTTT.

Only a few counts were recorded for this clonotype. The chain couples TRBV29-1 to TRBJ1-2; TRBD1 is a possible D gene (6 bases). Trimming pared 2 bases from V and 5 bases from J, leaving 21 bases between. Germline V gives CDR1 SQVTM, CDR2 ANQGSEA. CDR3 length equals 16 residues. CDR3 bases: TGCAGCGTTGAAAAGGTCTGGACAGACTTTCTTTATGGCTACACCTTC. Its protein is CSVEKVWTDFLYGYTF.

This clonotype occurred many times. This chain uses TRBV18 with TRBJ1-4; 7 bases are a match to TRBD1. The trim removed 5 bases at V and 8 bases at J, leaving 8 bases unmatched. Germline assignment: CDR1 KGHSH and CDR2 LQKENI. The CDR3 is 14 amino acids. The CDR3 DNA is TGTGCCAGCTCATTCGACAGGGATGTAGAAAAACTGTTTTTT. Amino acids: CASSFDRDVEKLFF.

At least ten counts were recorded for this clonotype. The chain carries TRBV7-8 and TRBJ2-3; D is perhaps TRBD2 (6 bases). The ends were cut back, 6 bases at V and 2 bases at J, with 18 bases in the middle. Germline CDR1 is SGHVS and CDR2 is FQNEAQ. This CDR3 region has 16 residues. CDR3 in amino acids: CASSYLARGYTDTQYF. CDR3 DNA: TGTGCCAGCAGTTATCTAGCGAGGGGCTACACAGATACGCAGTATTTT. The full variable domain, its missing parts supplied by reference TRBV7-8 and TRBJ2-3, is GAGVSQSPRYKVAKRGQDVALRCDPISGHVSLFWYQQALGQGPEFLTYFQNEAQLDKSGLPSDRFFAERPEGSVSTLKIQRTQQEDSAVYLCASSYLARGYTDTQYFGPGTRLTVL.